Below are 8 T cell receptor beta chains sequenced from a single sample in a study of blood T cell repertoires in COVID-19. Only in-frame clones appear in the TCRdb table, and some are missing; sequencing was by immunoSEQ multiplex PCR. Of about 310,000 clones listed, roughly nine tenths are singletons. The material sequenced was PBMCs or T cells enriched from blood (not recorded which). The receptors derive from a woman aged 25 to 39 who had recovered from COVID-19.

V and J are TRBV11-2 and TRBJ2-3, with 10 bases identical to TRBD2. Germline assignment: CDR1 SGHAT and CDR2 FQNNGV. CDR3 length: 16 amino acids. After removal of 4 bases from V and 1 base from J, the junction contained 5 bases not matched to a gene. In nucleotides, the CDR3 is TGTGCCAGCAGCTCGGACGGACTAGCGGGCACAGATACGCAGTATTTT. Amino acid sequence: CASSSDGLAGTDTQYF. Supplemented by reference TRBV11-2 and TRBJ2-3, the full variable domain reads EAGVAQSPRYKIIEKRQSVAFWCNPISGHATLYWYQQILGQGPKLLIQFQNNGVVDDSQLPKDRFSAERLKGVDSTLKIQPAKLEDSAVYLCASSSDGLAGTDTQYFGPGTRLTVL.

The CDR3: CASSGPGQPQHF. In DNA form, the CDR3 reads TGTGCCAGCAGCGGGCCGGGACAGCCCCAGCATTTT. This chain uses TRBV7-9 with TRBJ1-5; D gene unclear. The CDR3 totals 12 residues. CDR1 SEHNR and CDR2 FQNEAQ come from the germline V gene (reference sequence). Trimming pared 5 bases from V and 7 bases from J, leaving 9 bases between.

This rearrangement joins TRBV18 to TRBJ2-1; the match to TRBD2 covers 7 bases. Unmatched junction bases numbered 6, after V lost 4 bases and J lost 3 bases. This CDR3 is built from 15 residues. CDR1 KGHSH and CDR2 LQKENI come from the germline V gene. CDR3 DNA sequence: TGTGCCAGCTCACTGGGGCTAGCGGACTACAATGAGCAGTTCTTC. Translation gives CASSLGLADYNEQFF.

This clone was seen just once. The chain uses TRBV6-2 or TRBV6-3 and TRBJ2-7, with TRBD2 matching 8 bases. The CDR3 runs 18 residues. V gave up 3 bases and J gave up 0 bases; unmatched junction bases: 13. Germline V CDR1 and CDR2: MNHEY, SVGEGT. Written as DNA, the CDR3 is TGTGCCAGCAGTTATGGACTAGCTCTACGTAGGGACTCCTACGAGCAGTACTTC. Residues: CASSYGLALRRDSYEQYF.

CDR3 in DNA: TGTGCCAGCGGACTAGCGGGAGGAGGCGGGGAGCTGTTTTTT. Amino acid sequence: CASGLAGGGGELFF. The chain has TRBV11-2 and TRBJ2-2, with 14 bases that match TRBD2. The CDR3 runs 14 residues. The V gene's germline CDR1 is SGHAT and CDR2 FQNNGV. The ends lost 8 bases at V and 7 bases at J; junction bases unmatched: 3.

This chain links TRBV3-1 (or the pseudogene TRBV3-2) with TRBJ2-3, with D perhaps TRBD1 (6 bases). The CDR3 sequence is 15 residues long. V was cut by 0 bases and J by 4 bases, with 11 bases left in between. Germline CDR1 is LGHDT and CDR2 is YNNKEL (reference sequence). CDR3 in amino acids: CASSQDRGGADTQYF. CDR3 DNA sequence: TGTGCCAGCAGCCAAGACAGGGGTGGTGCAGATACGCAGTATTTT.

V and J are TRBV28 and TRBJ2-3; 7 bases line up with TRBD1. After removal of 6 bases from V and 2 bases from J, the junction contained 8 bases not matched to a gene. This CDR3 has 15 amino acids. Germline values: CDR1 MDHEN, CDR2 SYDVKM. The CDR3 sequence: CASRDTGQHTDTQYF. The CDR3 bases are TGTGCCAGCAGAGACACGGGACAGCACACAGATACGCAGTATTTT.

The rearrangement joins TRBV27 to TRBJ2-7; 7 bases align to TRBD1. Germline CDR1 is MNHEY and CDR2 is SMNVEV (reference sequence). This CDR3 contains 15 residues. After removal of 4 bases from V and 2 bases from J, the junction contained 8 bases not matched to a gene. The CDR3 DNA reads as TGTGCCAGCAGTTCACAGGGGCACCCAACCTACGAGCAGTACTTC. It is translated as CASSSQGHPTYEQYF.